The 12 T cell receptor beta chains below were found in one sample sequenced in a study of type 1 regulatory T cells. TCRdb itself ran the reads through MiXCR, one entry per CDR3 protein. The sample holds roughly 71,000 distinct CDR3 sequences, 50% to 70% seen once. These receptors' antigens are unknown. Sequencing used cultured T cells, either the whole culture or a sorted T cell fraction (not recorded which). The subset denotes: Tr1-enriched cell product generated in vitro against host alloantigens. The receptors derive from a human donor in good health.

This chain joins TRBV6-1 and TRBJ2-5, with TRBD1 identical over 9 bases. The CDR3 totals 14 residues. Germline V CDR1 and CDR2: MNHNS, SASEGT. J was trimmed by 5 bases and V by 4 bases; bases with no gene match: 5. CDR3 nucleotides: TGTGCCAGCAGTGTGACAGGGGGTACGGAGACCCAGTACTTC. Translation: CASSVTGGTETQYF.

The V gene is TRBV20-1, the J gene TRBJ1-2; D not resolved. Trimming shortened V by 6 bases and J by 4 bases, and 12 bases separated the two germline ends. Looked up from germline, CDR1 is DFQATT and CDR2 is SNEGSKA (reference sequence). CDR3 length: 12 amino acids. CDR3 in amino acids: CSAPAGFYGYTF. The CDR3 DNA sequence: TGCAGTGCCCCCGCCGGCTTCTATGGCTACACCTTC.

The CDR3 bases are TGCAGTTCCCCAGCAGAGCGCAGGACTGAAGCTTTCTTT. Amino acids: CSSPAERRTEAFF. The V call is TRBV20-1, the J call TRBJ1-1, with D unresolved. The V gene lost 8 bases and the J gene lost 5 bases, with 18 bases spanning the gap. Germline lookup yields CDR1 DFQATT and CDR2 SNEGSKA (reference sequence). This CDR3 spans 13 amino acids.

The gene calls are TRBV21-1 and TRBJ2-3; TRBD2, the table's D call, lacks a check against the DNA. TRBV21-1 is annotated as a pseudogene. The CDR3 is made up of 17 amino acids. The CDR3 DNA reads as TGTGCCAGCAACCACTCGAGTCACGCGGGAGGCACAGATACGCAGTATTTT. This sequence encodes CASNHSSHAGGTDTQYF.

The rearrangement uses TRBV7-6 and TRBJ2-2; 9 bases match TRBD2. V shed 5 bases, J shed 4 bases, and the junction held 5 bases outside the gene matches. The CDR3 spans 15 residues. CDR1 and CDR2 from the germline V gene are SGHVS and FNYEAQ. CDR3 bases: TGTGCCAGCAGCCGACTAGCGGAGCCCACCGGGGAGCTGTTTTTT. Protein sequence: CASSRLAEPTGELFF.

The chain is built from TRBV4-3 and TRBJ1-2, with TRBD1 identical over 9 bases. With 1 base clipped from V and 7 bases from J, the junction kept 7 bases outside the gene matches. This CDR3 comprises 15 residues. Germline V CDR1 and CDR2: LGHNA, YSLEER. CDR3 amino acids: CASSQVGQGTGGYTF. The CDR3 DNA reads TGCGCCAGCAGCCAAGTTGGACAGGGGACAGGTGGCTACACCTTC.

This chain connects TRBV5-1 to TRBJ2-5, with 11 bases matching TRBD2. Germline CDR1 reads SGHRS; CDR2 reads YFSETQ. J lost 2 bases, V lost 4 bases, and 4 bases had no gene match. The CDR3 totals 15 residues. The CDR3 region is CASSRGTSGQETQYF. The DNA of the CDR3 is TGCGCCAGCAGCCGAGGGACTAGCGGACAAGAGACCCAGTACTTC.

This clonotype was detected once. DNA of the CDR3: TGTGCCAGCAGTTACGTCCCAGTGGGTGGAAAACTGTTTTTT. It translates to CASSYVPVGGKLFF. The rearrangement uses TRBV6-6 and TRBJ1-4; D is undetermined. CDR3 length: 14 residues. V was clipped by 2 bases and J by 10 bases, with 14 bases between them. Per germline, CDR1 MNHNY and CDR2 SVGAGI (reference sequence).

The rearrangement links TRBV6-5 to TRBJ1-2; D may be TRBD1 (5 bases). The germline gives CDR1 MNHEY, CDR2 SVGAGI. The length of the CDR3 is 16 residues. V lost 2 bases to trimming and J lost 4 bases, with 17 bases between them. In DNA, the CDR3 is TGTGCCAGCAGTTACGATCCTGGGGACGGCCTCTATGGCTACACCTTC. It encodes CASSYDPGDGLYGYTF.

In this sample, this clonotype turned up once. The rearrangement links TRBV29-1 to TRBJ2-1; 8 bases map to TRBD2. Germline CDR1 and CDR2: SQVTM and ANQGSEA. J gave up 4 bases and V 7 bases, and 6 bases lay outside the gene matches. The CDR3 is 13 residues long. In DNA, the CDR3 is TGCAGCGGTCTGGCTAGCGGGTACAATGAGCAGTTCTTC. This gives the protein CSGLASGYNEQFF.

The rearrangement links TRBV20-1 to TRBJ2-7; no definite D call. V lost 6 bases and J lost 1, with 13 bases in between. CDR3 size: 13 residues. Germline V CDR1 and CDR2: DFQATT, SNEGSKA (reference sequence). DNA of the CDR3: TGCAGTGCAAAAGCGAACCCTTCCTACGAGCAGTACTTC. Encoded protein: CSAKANPSYEQYF.

The chain combines TRBV5-5 with TRBJ2-1, with 11 bases identical to TRBD1. Germline CDR1 reads SGHKS; CDR2 reads YYEKEE (reference sequence). Unmatched junction bases numbered 2, after V lost 4 bases and J lost 2 bases. This CDR3 spans 15 amino acids. The CDR3 reads CASSMGQGAYNEQFF. CDR3 DNA: TGTGCCAGCAGCATGGGACAGGGGGCCTACAATGAGCAGTTCTTC.